The 20 T cell receptor beta chains listed next were all sequenced from one sample in a study of blood T cells in healthy people across ages. Through a sample-barcoded 5' primer and a J-beta primer mix, a second PCR was run for 7 to 11 cycles. A single record per CDR3 protein comes from TCRdb applying MiXCR to the 5' RACE reads. The sample yields some 940,000 distinct CDR3 sequences, about 29% seen once. The sample was also reused in another study, on T cells of mothers and their children.

Sequenced input: blood. These receptors came from a woman aged 40 to 50 in good health.

Note on this clonotype: This may come from a read error, since a much larger clone is one base off. This rearrangement joins TRBV12-3 or TRBV12-4 to TRBJ2-3, with 7 bases matching TRBD2. Trimming took 7 bases from V and 5 from J; bases not matched to a gene: 12. This CDR3 is built from 15 residues. CDR3 residues: CASTYGGTSGDTQYF. Written as DNA, the CDR3 is TGTGCCAGCACCTACGGGGGGACTTCGGGAGATACGCAGTATTTT.

This clonotype was detected only once. The junction does not match germline at one end; this may be a read error. V gene TRBV5-1 combines with J gene TRBJ2-1, with a weak D call TRBD2 (6 bases). The germline V gene encodes CDR1 SGHRS and CDR2 YFSETQ. The CDR3 contains 14 residues. The CDR3 DNA reads TGCGCCAGCCTCGGAGGGAGCTCCCACAATGAGCAGTTCTTC. It is translated as CASLGGSSHNEQFF.

The chain recombines TRBV28 with TRBJ1-2; 9 positions agree with TRBD1. CDR1 and CDR2 (germline): MDHEN, SYDVKM. The ends lost 6 bases at V and 8 bases at J; junction bases unmatched: 7. The CDR3 totals 13 residues. The CDR3 region has the DNA TGTGCCAGCAGCTCAAGGGACAGGGAGGGCTACACCTTC. Amino acid sequence: CASSSRDREGYTF.

The rearrangement joins TRBV3-1 to TRBJ2-5; tentative D call: TRBD1 (6 bases). The J call is uncertain, as TRBJ2-7 better fits the DNA end. Germline CDR1 reads LGHDT; CDR2 reads YNNKEL (reference sequence). The CDR3 is 14 amino acids. Written as DNA, the CDR3 is TGTGCCAGCAGCGAAACAGGGTTTAGCTACGAGCAGTACTTC. Translating it yields CASSETGFSYEQYF.

Ten or more counts support this clonotype. J is TRBJ2-1 and V is TRBV7-2; 9 bases line up with TRBD2. CDR1 is SGHTA and CDR2 is FQGNSA in the germline V gene. The CDR3 has 15 amino acids. Trimming at V came to 1 base and at J to 7 bases, leaving 5 bases not matched to a gene. CDR3 sequence: CASSLEVAGANEQFF. In nucleotides, the CDR3 is TGTGCCAGCAGCTTAGAGGTAGCGGGGGCAAATGAGCAGTTCTTC. The entire variable domain, with the rest obtained from reference TRBV7-2 and TRBJ2-1, is as follows: GAGVSQSPSNKVTEKGKDVELRCDPISGHTALYWYRQSLGQGLEFLIYFQGNSAPDKSGLPSDRFSAERTGGSVSTLTIQRTQQEDSAVYLCASSLEVAGANEQFFGPGTRLTVL.

In the case of this clonotype: Just one base apart from a much larger clone, this may be a read error. J is TRBJ2-7 and V is TRBV7-2; perhaps TRBD2 as D (5 bases). This CDR3 has 16 residues. Germline V gene sequence: CDR1 SGHTA, CDR2 FQGNSA. In DNA, the CDR3 is TGTGTCAGCAGCTTAATTGAGCGGCGGATCTCCTACGAGCAGTACTTC. This gives the protein CVSSLIERRISYEQYF.

The rearrangement links TRBV21-1 to TRBJ1-1; the DNA was not compared with TRBD1, the D call given in the table. TRBV21-1 is labeled a pseudogene. This CDR3 has 15 residues. CDR3 nucleotides: TGTGCCAGCAGCATCTTAGGGGGGACGGACACTGAGGCTTTCTTT. It specifies CASSILGGTDTEAFF.

As regards this clonotype: This sequence may be a read error, since a much larger clone differs from it by one base. The chain has TRBV27 and TRBJ2-1, with TRBD1 matching 10 bases. The J call may be mistaken, given a closer DNA end match to TRBJ2-7. CDR3 length equals 15 residues. The germline V gene has CDR1 MNHEY and CDR2 SMNVEV (reference sequence). CDR3 amino acids: CASLKRTGGYNEQYF. The CDR3 bases are TGTGCCAGCCTAAAGCGGACAGGGGGTTACAATGAGCAGTACTTC.

DNA for the CDR3: TGCGCCAGCAGCGGCAGACTAGCGTCAGGCACAGATACGCAGTATTTT. As protein: CASSGRLASGTDTQYF. The V and J genes are TRBV5-1 and TRBJ2-3, with 8 nucleotides matching TRBD2. The ends lost 4 bases at V and 1 base at J; junction bases unmatched: 8. The V gene's germline CDR1 is SGHRS and CDR2 YFSETQ. The length of the CDR3 is 16 residues.

The chain recombines TRBV7-2 with TRBJ2-5, with TRBD2 matching 10 bases. The ends lost 6 bases at V and 0 bases at J; junction bases unmatched: 4. This CDR3 is 15 amino acids long. Germline V gene data show CDR1 as SGHTA and CDR2 as FQGNSA. In DNA form, the CDR3 reads TGTGCCAGCAGTACTAGCGGGGTAAACCAAGAGACCCAGTACTTC. Amino acid sequence: CASSTSGVNQETQYF.

This clonotype came up a few times. The chain carries TRBV7-2 and TRBJ1-4; D gene ambiguous. Germline values: CDR1 SGHTA, CDR2 FQGNSA. V was shortened by 1 base and J by 8 bases, with 11 bases between the two germline ends. The CDR3 is 14 amino acids. The CDR3 is CASSLVGSGEKLFF. Written as DNA, the CDR3 is TGTGCCAGCAGCTTAGTCGGGTCGGGAGAAAAACTGTTTTTT.

In its sample, this clonotype was seen a few times. The rearrangement links TRBV6-1 to TRBJ1-2; no clear D gene. The CDR3 consists of 12 residues. CDR1 is MNHNS and CDR2 is SASEGT in the germline V gene. Deletions cut 4 bases from V and 4 bases from J, with 7 bases between. CDR3 nucleotide sequence: TGTGCCAGCAGTGGACAAGTCTATGGCTACACCTTC. Translated, it gives CASSGQVYGYTF.

On this clonotype: This could be a read error, since a much larger clone is one nucleotide away. This chain connects TRBV27 to TRBJ2-1; D perhaps matches TRBD2 (7 bases). The CDR3 extends over 15 amino acids. Germline V CDR1 and CDR2: MNHEY, SMNVEV (reference sequence). The CDR3 here is CASSLSSAGANEQVF. The CDR3 DNA follows: TGTGCCAGCAGTTTATCTTCTGCGGGGGCGAATGAGCAGGTCTTC.

This clonotype showed up just a few times. The rearrangement links TRBV7-3 to TRBJ1-1; unclear D gene. V was shortened by 5 bases and J by 6 bases, with 13 bases between the two germline ends. This CDR3 contains 13 residues. Looked up from germline, CDR1 is SGHTA and CDR2 is FQGTGA. CDR3 sequence (DNA): TGTGCCAGCAGCCTAGGGATGGGCGCTGAAGCTTTCTTT. It translates to CASSLGMGAEAFF.

V usage is TRBV5-1 and J usage is TRBJ2-3; 7 bases line up with TRBD2. J was trimmed by 0 bases and V by 4 bases; bases with no gene match: 11. The CDR3 runs to 17 residues. Germline V gene lookup returns CDR1 SGHRS and CDR2 YFSETQ. The CDR3 DNA reads TGCGCCAGCAGCGGTAGCCCGGGACTATCTAGCACAGATACGCAGTATTTT. It encodes CASSGSPGLSSTDTQYF.

Comments on this clonotype: A much larger clone differs from this one at a single base, so this may be a read error. The chain carries TRBV4-1 and TRBJ1-2; tentatively, D is TRBD1 (5 bases). The ends were cut back, 0 bases at V and 7 bases at J, with 18 bases in the middle. The CDR3 covers 16 residues. Germline values: CDR1 MGHRA, CDR2 YSYEKL. The CDR3 region is CASSQEGRGLSIGYTF. The DNA of the CDR3 is TGCGCCAGCAGCCAAGAAGGTCGGGGGTTGTCAATTGGCTACACCTTC.

Ten or more counts support this clonotype. V is TRBV7-3 and J is TRBJ2-7, with 12 bases that match TRBD1. V gave up 1 base and J gave up 1 base; unmatched junction bases: 5. Germline-derived CDR1 and CDR2 are SGHTA and FQGTGA. The CDR3 sequence is 17 residues long. The CDR3 is CASSLSGTGGASYEQYF. CDR3 bases: TGTGCCAGCAGCTTAAGTGGGACAGGGGGCGCATCCTACGAGCAGTACTTC. Drawing the rest from reference TRBV7-3 and TRBJ2-7, the complete variable domain is GAGVSQTPSNKVTEKGKYVELRCDPISGHTALYWYRQSLGQGPEFLIYFQGTGAADDSGLPNDRFFAVRPEGSVSTLKIQRTERGDSAVYLCASSLSGTGGASYEQYFGPGTRLTVT.

This clonotype came up many times. The CDR3 reads CASSLGGFSSYEQYF. The CDR3 region has the DNA TGTGCCAGCAGCTTGGGGGGGTTCAGCTCCTACGAGCAGTACTTC. The chain couples TRBV5-4 to TRBJ2-7; D is perhaps TRBD1 or TRBD2 (5 bases each). Germline assignment: CDR1 SGHNT and CDR2 YYREEE (reference sequence). Trimming left V 0 bases short and J 0 bases short, with 10 bases between. The CDR3 sequence is 15 residues long. The full variable domain, in which reference TRBV5-4 and TRBJ2-7 provide the parts outside the CDR3, is ETGVTQSPTHLIKTRGQQVTLRCSSQSGHNTVSWYQQALGQGPQFIFQYYREEENGRGNFPPRFSGLQFPNYSSELNVNALELDDSALYLCASSLGGFSSYEQYFGPGTRLTVT.

V usage is TRBV5-1 and J usage is TRBJ1-4; maybe TRBD1 (6 bases). The length of the CDR3 is 16 residues. CDR1 SGHRS and CDR2 YFSETQ come from the germline V gene. The V end lost 2 bases, the J end lost 5 bases, and 16 bases lay between the germline ends. CDR3 in DNA: TGCGCCAGCAGCTTTGATCCCGACAGGATGAATGAAAAACTGTTTTTT. Translated, it gives CASSFDPDRMNEKLFF.

This clonotype was found many times. The gene calls are TRBV20-1 and TRBJ2-3; 14 bases line up with TRBD2. The CDR3 has 18 amino acids. J gave up 4 bases and V 1 base, and 10 bases lay outside the gene matches. Per germline, CDR1 DFQATT and CDR2 SNEGSKA (reference sequence). Here the CDR3 reads CSARGDQWGLAGADTQYF. The DNA of the CDR3 is TGCAGTGCTAGAGGGGATCAGTGGGGACTAGCGGGAGCAGATACGCAGTATTTT.